This T cell receptor beta chain was found in a study of shared clonotypes between healthy human individuals. Study-level background: Researchers assigned three CD4 naive, three CD4 memory, two CD8 naive and one CD8 memory plate to each donor.

Looked up from germline, CDR1 is KGHSH and CDR2 is LQKENI. The CDR3 covers 15 residues. The V gene end was trimmed by 2 bases and the J gene end by 2 bases; junction bases not matched to a gene: 0. Study-wide points: Rarefaction indicated that sorted-subset sequencing remained incomplete although depth was large. How much donors shared clonotypes was expected to be affected by sequencing depth.

Of note for this clone: Its cognate antigen is unknown.

As defined, naive CD8 cells were CD45RO-negative and positively selected for CCR7, with terminally differentiated effector memory CD45RA+ cells excluded. Sequenced by immunoSEQ multiplex PCR; TCRdb stores in-frame clones only, minus some. Among 2 million or so clones listed, about 95% were seen once. Source material: naive CD8+ T cells sorted from blood. The chain combines TRBV18 with TRBJ2-6, with 7 bases fitting TRBD1. The source is a man between 18 and 35 years old in good health. The CDR3 sequence is CASSPTGAGANVLTF. CDR3 sequence (DNA): TGTGCCAGCTCACCAACAGGGGCTGGGGCCAACGTCCTGACTTTC.